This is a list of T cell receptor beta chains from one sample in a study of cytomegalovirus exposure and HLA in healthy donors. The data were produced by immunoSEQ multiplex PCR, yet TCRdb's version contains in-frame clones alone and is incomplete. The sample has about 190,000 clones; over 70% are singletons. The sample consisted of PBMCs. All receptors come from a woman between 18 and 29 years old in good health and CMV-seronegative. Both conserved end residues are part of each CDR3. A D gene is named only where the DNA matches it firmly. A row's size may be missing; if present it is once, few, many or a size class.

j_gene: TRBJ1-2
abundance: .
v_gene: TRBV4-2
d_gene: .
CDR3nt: TGTGCCAGCAGCGTTCCGCTCTGGGGGCGCAACACTAACTATGGCTACACCTTC
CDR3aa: CASSVPLWGRNTNYGYTF

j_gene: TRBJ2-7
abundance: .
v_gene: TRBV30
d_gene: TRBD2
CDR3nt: TGTGCCTGGAGTTCGGGGGGAGCATTCTACGAGCAGTACTTC
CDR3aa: CAWSSGGAFYEQYF

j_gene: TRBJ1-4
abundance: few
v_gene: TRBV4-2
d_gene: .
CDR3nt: TGTGCCAGCAGCCAAGGCGCGGGGGTTGAAAAACTGTTTTTT
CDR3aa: CASSQGAGVEKLFF

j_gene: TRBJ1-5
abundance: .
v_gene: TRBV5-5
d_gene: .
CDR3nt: TGTGCCAGCAGACGGGGGGGCGGGAGCAATCAGCCCCAGCATTTT
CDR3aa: CASRRGGGSNQPQHF

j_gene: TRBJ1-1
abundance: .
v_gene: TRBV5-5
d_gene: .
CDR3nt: TGTGCCAGCAGCTTGGAACAAGAACTAAACACTGAAGCTTTCTTT
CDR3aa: CASSLEQELNTEAFF

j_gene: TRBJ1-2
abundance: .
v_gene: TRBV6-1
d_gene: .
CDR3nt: TGTGCCAGCAGTGAAGGTCTCAACTATGGCTACACCTTC
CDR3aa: CASSEGLNYGYTF

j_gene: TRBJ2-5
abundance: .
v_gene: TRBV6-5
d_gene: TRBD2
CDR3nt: TGTGCCAGCAGTTATTCTAGCGGGGCGGAGACCCAGTACTTC
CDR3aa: CASSYSSGAETQYF

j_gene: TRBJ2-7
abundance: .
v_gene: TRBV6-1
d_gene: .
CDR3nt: TGTGCCAGTGGTCGTAGCTCCTACGGGCAGTACTTC
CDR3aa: CASGRSSYGQYF

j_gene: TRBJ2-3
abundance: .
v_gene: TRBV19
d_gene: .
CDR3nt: TGTGCCTCAAGGCTAGAATCTAGCACAGATACGCAGTATTTT
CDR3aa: CASRLESSTDTQYF

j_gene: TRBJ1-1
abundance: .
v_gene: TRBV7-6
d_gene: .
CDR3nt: TGTGCCAGCAGCTTAGCGCCCCCCAGGGTAACTGAAGCTTTCTTT
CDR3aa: CASSLAPPRVTEAFF

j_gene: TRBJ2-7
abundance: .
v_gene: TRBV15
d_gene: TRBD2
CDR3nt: TGTGCCACCAGCAGAGATGGTCTAGCGGGATACGAGCAGTACTTC
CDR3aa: CATSRDGLAGYEQYF

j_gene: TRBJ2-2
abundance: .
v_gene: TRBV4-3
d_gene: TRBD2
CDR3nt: TGCGCCAGCAGCCAGGGGGGAGGGCACGTCACCGGGGAGCTGTTTTTT
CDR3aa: CASSQGGGHVTGELFF

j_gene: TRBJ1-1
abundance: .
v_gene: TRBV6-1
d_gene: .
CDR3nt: TGTGCCAGCAGTGAATTGGGGAGCACTGAAGCTTTCTTT
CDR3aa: CASSELGSTEAFF

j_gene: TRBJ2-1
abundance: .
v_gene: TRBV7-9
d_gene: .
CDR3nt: TGTGCCAGCACCAACTCGCTCTGGGCCGAGCAGTTCTTC
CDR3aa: CASTNSLWAEQFF

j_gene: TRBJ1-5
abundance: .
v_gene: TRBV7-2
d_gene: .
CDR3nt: TGTGCCAGCAGCTTATTCTCAGGGGATGGCAATCAGCCCCAGCATTTT
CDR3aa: CASSLFSGDGNQPQHF

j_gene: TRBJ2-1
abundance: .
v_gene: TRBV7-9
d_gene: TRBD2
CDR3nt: TGTGCCAGCAGCTTAGGTTCTAGCGGGGTTGGCAATGAGCAGTTCTTC
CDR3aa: CASSLGSSGVGNEQFF